This is a list of T cell receptor beta chains from one sample in a study of cytomegalovirus exposure and HLA in healthy donors. Clones were read by immunoSEQ multiplex PCR, and TCRdb kept only the in-frame ones, dropping some. The table records fewer than 90,000 clones, about 75% of them present only once. The material sequenced was PBMCs. These receptors were collected from a female donor in good health and CMV-seronegative. The conserved cysteine and the conserved F or W are not part of the CDR3 here. Fields, in order: V gene, J gene, D gene, CDR3 protein. The D gene is left open where the match is weak.

TRBV7-2	TRBJ2-7	-	ASSLGIYSYEQY
TRBV7-6	TRBJ1-6	TRBD1	ASSSGTGYNSPLH
TRBV13	TRBJ1-2	TRBD1	ASTRQGYYGYT
TRBV19	TRBJ1-2	-	ASSILGSDYGYT
TRBV28	TRBJ1-5	-	ASSLLQVGNQPQH
TRBV6-5	TRBJ1-1	-	ASSPYGGNTEAF
TRBV6-5	TRBJ1-4	-	ASSYKQATNEKLF
TRBV5-6	TRBJ2-7	TRBD1	ASSSTGTGVYEQY
TRBV19	TRBJ1-5	-	ASSIRGGNQPQH
TRBV10-1	TRBJ1-2	-	ASSESGSYGYT
TRBV13	TRBJ2-5	-	ASSLSAGAAGPWETQY
TRBV2	TRBJ2-2	-	ASRYLPNTGELF
TRBV6-5	TRBJ2-7	TRBD1	ASSTRDRGREQY
TRBV10-3	TRBJ2-5	TRBD2	AISGSGGDRETQY
TRBV28	TRBJ1-5	-	ASRTGRNQPQH
TRBV5-6	TRBJ2-2	-	ASSFVGGTGELF
TRBV6-1	TRBJ2-7	TRBD1	ASREGTDFYEQY
TRBV5-1	TRBJ2-1	-	ASSLVLSGVDNEQF
TRBV27	TRBJ2-2	TRBD1	ASGGTGITGELF
TRBV28	TRBJ1-5	TRBD1	ASSLPDRGAQPQH
TRBV7-9	TRBJ2-3	-	ASTSTSGRDTQY
TRBV6-8	TRBJ1-4	-	ASRSRARDEKLF
TRBV6-6	TRBJ2-1	-	ASSYSSYNEQF
TRBV4-2	TRBJ2-2	TRBD2	ASAHGETSVVPGELF
TRBV7-9	TRBJ2-7	TRBD1	ASSPRTGGVYEQY
TRBV13	TRBJ1-2	TRBD1	ASSLGLTGVYGYT
TRBV7-9	TRBJ1-1	-	ASSGEGVVTEAF
TRBV5-6	TRBJ2-1	-	ASSREVLYNEQF
TRBV4-3	TRBJ2-3	TRBD2	ASSQDSSGGITDTQY
TRBV28	TRBJ2-1	-	ASRKGGSSYNEQF
TRBV18	TRBJ2-7	-	ASSPGQGQSYEQY
TRBV6-5	TRBJ2-4	-	ASSQQVARTGVGY
TRBV2	TRBJ2-2	TRBD2	ASRQRETGELF
TRBV6-5	TRBJ1-2	-	ASSSPRGYT
TRBV10-1	TRBJ2-7	-	ASSDTGLSSYEQY
TRBV9	TRBJ1-3	TRBD1	ASSVEGGQVHSGNTIY
TRBV5-6	TRBJ2-2	TRBD1	ASSYGTGNTGELF
TRBV30	TRBJ1-1	TRBD1	AWRSGGRRAF
TRBV29-1	TRBJ2-1	-	SVEEDSGPTYNEQF
TRBV18	TRBJ1-6	-	ASSPGSGYSPLH
TRBV18	TRBJ1-1	-	ASSEGTGEAF
TRBV19	TRBJ2-7	-	ASFDGYEQY
TRBV6-5	TRBJ1-2	-	ASSPQIGGYGYT
TRBV21-1	TRBJ2-4	-	ASSGGPSGRARDIQY